This T cell receptor beta chain was recovered during a study of T cells in Graves' hyperthyroidism and ophthalmopathy. CDR3 size: 14 residues. Germline CDR1 reads MDHEN; CDR2 reads SYDVKM. Trimming stripped 7 bases from V and 7 bases from J, with 19 bases between. This clonotype was observed many times. Amplification of TCR beta CDR3 regions used RNA as the template. HTBI primers were used for first-round RT-PCR of the TCR CDR3. TCRdb re-derived calls from the multiplex PCR reads in MiXCR, one entry per CDR3 protein. The profile covers about 610,000 distinct CDR3 sequences, with more than 15% appearing a single time and around 3.3% taken by the ten largest.

What was sequenced was blood. This chain links TRBV28 with TRBJ1-1; D gene ambiguous. This receptor was taken from a woman in her forties with Graves' ophthalmopathy. CDR3 amino acids: CASILTPGRSEAFF. DNA of the CDR3: TGTGCCAGCATCCTAACACCCGGACGAAGTGAAGCTTTCTTT.